One and the same sample provided the 29 T cell receptor beta chains below, sequenced in a study of identical twins. TCRdb analysed the 5' RACE reads with MiXCR anew, one entry per CDR3 protein. This sample carries roughly 230,000 distinct CDR3 sequences, around 8.8% of them seen once, and the ten largest clones take 3% to 3.5%. These sequences were also reported in another study, on yellow fever vaccine responses in identical twins.

Sequenced input: CD8+ T cells sorted from blood. The receptors were gathered from a woman between 18 and 29 years old in good health.

This clonotype was picked up many times. The V gene is TRBV20-1, the J gene TRBJ1-2; D might be TRBD1 (6 bases). Looked up from germline, CDR1 is DFQATT and CDR2 is SNEGSKA (reference sequence). This CDR3 spans 14 amino acids. Trimming took 6 bases from V and 4 from J, leaving 18 bases between them. The CDR3 bases are TGCAGTGCCAACGAGTGGGGGCAGGTCTATGGCTACACCTTC. Translation gives CSANEWGQVYGYTF.

This clonotype was detected ten times or more. This chain links TRBV2 with TRBJ2-1; 9 nucleotides align to TRBD2. Germline V CDR1 and CDR2: SNHLY, FYNNEI. Trimming cost V 6 bases and J 8 bases; bases outside gene matches: 8. The CDR3 sequence is 14 residues long. In nucleotides, the CDR3 is TGTGCCAGCAGAGATAGCGGGAGTTCGCATGAGCAGTTCTTC. Translating gives CASRDSGSSHEQFF.

There are many counts of this clonotype. The V call is TRBV29-1, the J call TRBJ2-5, with D perhaps matching TRBD1 (5 bases). V was pared by 4 bases and J by 2 bases, with 14 bases between. The germline CDR1 and CDR2 sequences are SQVTM and ANQGSEA. The CDR3 extends over 14 amino acids. In DNA form, the CDR3 reads TGCAGCGTTGTAGATCAGGGCGAACAAGAGACCCAGTACTTC. It is translated as CSVVDQGEQETQYF.

This clonotype appeared a few times. J is TRBJ1-5 and V is TRBV7-4; tentative D call: TRBD1 (5 bases). V was shortened by 4 bases and J by 5 bases, with 18 bases between the two germline ends. CDR1 and CDR2 from the germline V gene are SGHVT and SQSDAQ. This CDR3 is 16 amino acids long. The CDR3 DNA follows: TGTGCCAGCAGCTGCTTTCTGGGCAGGGTCGATCAGCCCCAGCATTTT. Its protein product is CASSCFLGRVDQPQHF.

Many counts were recorded for this clonotype. The chain carries TRBV28 and TRBJ2-7, with TRBD1 matching over 9 bases. Trimming at V came to 5 bases and at J to 2 bases, leaving 7 bases not matched to a gene. Germline-derived CDR1 and CDR2 are MDHEN and SYDVKM. The CDR3 spans 15 residues. The DNA for the CDR3 is TGTGCCAGCAGTCCGGGACAGGGCCGACCCTACGAGCAGTACTTC. As protein: CASSPGQGRPYEQYF.

In its sample, this clonotype was seen a few times. The chain links TRBV28 to TRBJ1-2, with 8 positions matching TRBD1. Per germline, CDR1 MDHEN and CDR2 SYDVKM. Losses at the gene ends were 8 bases for V and 4 bases for J; bases not matched to a gene: 15. The CDR3 consists of 16 residues. The CDR3: CASRPVDRAHLYGYTF. The CDR3 DNA reads as TGTGCCAGCCGACCGGTGGACAGGGCCCACCTCTATGGCTACACCTTC.

This rearrangement joins TRBV20-1 to TRBJ2-7; 14 bases line up with TRBD2. V lost 0 bases, J lost 6 bases, and 10 bases stayed unmatched. The CDR3 runs 17 residues. Germline V lookup: CDR1 DFQATT, CDR2 SNEGSKA (reference sequence). For the CDR3, the DNA is TGCAGTGCTAGAGAGGGGACTAGCGGGGGATCAGGACGCGAGCAGTACTTC. It yields the protein CSAREGTSGGSGREQYF.

This clonotype was counted ten times or more. The V and J genes are TRBV4-3 and TRBJ2-7; TRBD1 matches 10 bases. The V gene's germline CDR1 is LGHNA and CDR2 YSLEER. CDR3 length: 15 amino acids. Germline trimming cut 1 base from V and 7 bases from J; bases unmatched to any gene: 7. The CDR3 is CASSQAGQGSGEQYF. The CDR3 DNA is TGCGCCAGCAGCCAAGCGGGACAGGGGTCTGGTGAGCAGTACTTC.

This clonotype has a count of ten or more. This chain uses TRBV2 with TRBJ2-3; 12 nucleotides agree with TRBD2. This CDR3 is built from 19 residues. Germline assignment: CDR1 SNHLY and CDR2 FYNNEI. The CDR3, as DNA: TGTACCTGCAGCCCTCCGGGACTAGCGGGCCCAAAGCCCACAGATACGCAGTATTTT. This gives the protein CTCSPPGLAGPKPTDTQYF.

The chain is built from TRBV20-1 and TRBJ2-3; D uncertain. V shed 3 bases and J shed 6 bases, with 16 bases lying between them. The CDR3 loop spans 14 amino acids. CDR1 and CDR2 from the germline V gene are DFQATT and SNEGSKA (reference sequence). CDR3 bases: TGCAGTGCTAGCACCCCCCCGTTAGGGGATACGCAGTATTTT. Translated: CSASTPPLGDTQYF.

The gene calls are TRBV4-2 and TRBJ2-7, with 8 bases aligning to TRBD1. Germline trimming cut 3 bases from V and 4 bases from J; bases unmatched to any gene: 14. The CDR3 consists of 17 residues. CDR1 is LGHNA, CDR2 YNFKEQ, per germline. The CDR3 loop reads CASSQEGQASSYYEQYF. CDR3 coding DNA: TGTGCCAGCAGCCAGGAGGGACAGGCCTCGTCCTATTACGAGCAGTACTTC.

This clonotype was detected only a few times. The CDR3 coding sequence is TGCAGTGCTAGAGATTTAAGCGGGAGATGGGGCACAGATACGCAGTATTTT. It yields the protein CSARDLSGRWGTDTQYF. The chain combines TRBV20-1 with TRBJ2-3; 8 positions match TRBD2. CDR3 length equals 17 residues. The germline CDR1 and CDR2 sequences are DFQATT and SNEGSKA (reference sequence). V dropped 0 bases and J dropped 1; count of bases not matched to a gene: 9.

The chain recombines TRBV20-1 with TRBJ2-1, with 10 bases matching TRBD2. This CDR3 is 14 amino acids long. Germline CDR1 and CDR2: DFQATT and SNEGSKA (reference sequence). After removal of 6 bases from V and 8 bases from J, the junction contained 10 bases not matched to a gene. Written as DNA, the CDR3 is TGCAGTGCACCAGGACTAGCGGTCCCCCATGAGCAGTTCTTC. This sequence encodes CSAPGLAVPHEQFF.

The table lists this clonotype with many counts. The V and J genes are TRBV20-1 and TRBJ2-7; TRBD1 or TRBD2 may be the D gene (5 bases each). Trimming stripped 5 bases from V and 3 bases from J, with 23 bases between. Looked up from germline, CDR1 is DFQATT and CDR2 is SNEGSKA (reference sequence). CDR3 length equals 16 residues. CDR3 in amino acids: CSAPVGDPFLFYEQYF. The CDR3 nucleotides read TGCAGTGCTCCGGTTGGGGACCCATTTCTTTTCTACGAGCAGTACTTC.

This clonotype turned up a few times. The chain is built from TRBV7-8 and TRBJ2-1; D call uncertain. Trimming pared 5 bases from V and 0 bases from J, leaving 26 bases between. The germline V gene encodes CDR1 SGHVS and CDR2 FQNEAQ. The CDR3 covers 20 residues. The DNA for the CDR3 is TGTGCCAGCAGCCCCACCGCCGGCAATATCGACCCCCTCTCCTACAATGAGCAGTTCTTC. Its protein is CASSPTAGNIDPLSYNEQFF.

This clonotype was counted at least ten times. The CDR3 bases are TGTGCCAGCAGCCAAGAACAGGGCGGAAACAATGAGCAGTTCTTC. Its translation is CASSQEQGGNNEQFF. The chain combines TRBV4-2 with TRBJ2-1; D perhaps matches TRBD1 (6 bases). Germline V gives CDR1 LGHNA, CDR2 YNFKEQ. Between the trimmed V and J ends, which lost 0 bases and 5 bases, there was a span of 11 bases. The CDR3 loop spans 15 amino acids.

There are many counts of this clonotype. The chain carries TRBV7-3 and TRBJ2-3; D is unresolved. The germline V and J ends were trimmed by 3 bases and 4 bases, with 11 bases remaining between them. Looked up from germline, CDR1 is SGHTA and CDR2 is FQGTGA. This CDR3 region has 14 residues. CDR3 loop: CASSFGVPPDTQYF. CDR3 bases: TGTGCCAGCAGCTTTGGAGTCCCCCCAGATACGCAGTATTTT.

This clonotype was counted at least ten times. This sequence joins TRBV7-9 and TRBJ2-3; D perhaps matches TRBD2 (6 bases). Trimming stripped 8 bases from V and 0 bases from J, with 12 bases between. The CDR3 spans 14 residues. The germline V gene has CDR1 SEHNR and CDR2 FQNEAQ (reference sequence). The DNA of the CDR3 is TGTGCCAGCCTCCCGGAGGGGAGCACAGATACGCAGTATTTT. It encodes CASLPEGSTDTQYF.

This clonotype was found many times. This chain links TRBV27 with TRBJ2-7; D possibly matches TRBD1 or TRBD2 (5 bases each). Germline CDR1 is MNHEY and CDR2 is SMNVEV (reference sequence). This CDR3 is 15 amino acids long. V was clipped by 0 bases and J by 2 bases, with 11 bases between them. The DNA of the CDR3 is TGTGCCAGCAGTTTATCTGGGGACGGAGCCTACGAGCAGTACTTC. Translation: CASSLSGDGAYEQYF.

This clonotype has only a few counts. The rearrangement links TRBV29-1 to TRBJ1-5, with D perhaps TRBD1 (5 bases). Looked up from germline, CDR1 is SQVTM and CDR2 is ANQGSEA. This CDR3 has 14 amino acids. Deletions cut 7 bases from V and 4 bases from J, with 17 bases between. The CDR3 coding sequence is TGCAGCGCCCTAATAGGGGACGGTAATCAGCCCCAGCATTTT. Translated, it gives CSALIGDGNQPQHF. Full variable domain (missing parts from reference TRBV29-1 and TRBJ1-5): SAVISQKPSRDICQRGTSLTIQCQVDSQVTMMFWYRQQPGQSLTLIATANQGSEATYESGFVIDKFPISRPNLTFSTLTVSNMSPEDSSIYLCSALIGDGNQPQHFGDGTRLSIL.

The chain links TRBV28 to TRBJ1-5, with 7 nucleotides matching TRBD1. From germline, CDR1 is MDHEN and CDR2 SYDVKM. J gave up 0 bases and V 8 bases, and 7 bases lay outside the gene matches. The CDR3 has 15 amino acids. CDR3 sequence reads: CASRTGAYSNQPQHF. In nucleotides, the CDR3 is TGTGCCAGCCGGACAGGAGCTTATAGCAATCAGCCCCAGCATTTT.

The chain recombines TRBV12-3 or TRBV12-4 with TRBJ2-3; 7 nucleotides agree with TRBD2. The CDR3 spans 19 residues. Trimming took 2 bases from V and 5 from J; bases not matched to a gene: 19. The CDR3 loop is CASSLNLAAPSRTEDTQYF. The CDR3 nucleotides read TGTGCCAGCAGTTTAAACCTAGCGGCCCCTTCGAGAACGGAAGATACGCAGTATTTT.

The chain recombines TRBV7-9 with TRBJ2-2, with D maybe TRBD1 (6 bases). Germline-derived CDR1 and CDR2 are SEHNR and FQNEAQ (reference sequence). The CDR3 sequence is 14 residues long. Trimming removed 3 bases at V and 6 bases at J, with 11 bases between. As DNA, the CDR3 is TGTGCCAGCAGCTTTACAGGGTATGCCGGGGAGCTGTTTTTT. Translated: CASSFTGYAGELFF. The full variable domain, rest sourced from reference TRBV7-9 and TRBJ2-2, is DTGVSQNPRHKITKRGQNVTFRCDPISEHNRLYWYRQTLGQGPEFLTYFQNEAQLEKSRLLSDRFSAERPKGSFSTLEIQRTEQGDSAMYLCASSFTGYAGELFFGEGSRLTVL.

This clonotype was recorded many times. V usage is TRBV12-3 or TRBV12-4 and J usage is TRBJ2-3; 7 bases agree with TRBD1. V lost 7 bases and J lost 0; bases outside the gene matches: 4. CDR3 length: 14 residues. The CDR3 reads CASTDRASTDTQYF. The CDR3 DNA reads as TGTGCCAGCACCGACAGGGCTAGCACAGATACGCAGTATTTT.

This clonotype was seen a handful of times. The chain combines TRBV20-1 with TRBJ2-7; TRBD1 aligns across 8 bases. Germline V gene sequence: CDR1 DFQATT, CDR2 SNEGSKA (reference sequence). The CDR3 runs 13 residues. The junction had 3 bases not matched to a gene; V was cut back by 5 bases and J by 0 bases. This CDR3 reads CSAATGVSYEQYF. The CDR3 nucleotides read TGCAGTGCTGCGACAGGGGTCTCCTACGAGCAGTACTTC.

The chain combines TRBV29-1 with TRBJ2-7; D is uncertain. The CDR3 is 13 amino acids. The germline V gene encodes CDR1 SQVTM and CDR2 ANQGSEA. V was pared by 8 bases and J by 5 bases, with 19 bases between. CDR3 DNA: TGCAGCACCGCGGAAGTAGGAGATAACGAGCAGTACTTC. Translation: CSTAEVGDNEQYF.

This clonotype was seen repeatedly, ten times or more. The chain links TRBV12-3 or TRBV12-4 to TRBJ2-5; no reliable D call. The CDR3 is made up of 14 amino acids. The germline V and J ends were trimmed by 2 bases and 7 bases, with 14 bases remaining between them. CDR3 in amino acids: CASSLWLGSRTQYF. CDR3 DNA: TGTGCCAGCAGTTTATGGTTGGGAAGTCGGACCCAGTACTTC.

This clonotype appeared a few times. CDR3 coding DNA: TGCGCCAGCAGCGAGGACAGGCAAAGCACAGATACGCAGTATTTT. Translated, it gives CASSEDRQSTDTQYF. V is TRBV4-3 and J is TRBJ2-3, with 7 bases aligning to TRBD1. This CDR3 region has 15 residues. Germline V gene sequence: CDR1 LGHNA, CDR2 YSLEER. Unmatched junction bases numbered 5, after V lost 5 bases and J lost 0 bases.

V is TRBV7-2 and J is TRBJ2-3; D is undetermined. From germline, CDR1 is SGHTA and CDR2 FQGNSA. This CDR3 is 13 amino acids long. Trimming shortened V by 2 bases and J by 5 bases, and 8 bases separated the two germline ends. The CDR3 is CASSLMWEDTQYF. DNA for the CDR3: TGTGCCAGCAGCTTAATGTGGGAAGATACGCAGTATTTT.